The source of this T cell receptor (beta chain) is a study of blood T cells in healthy people across ages. The CDR3 has 16 amino acids. The trim removed 6 bases at V and 0 bases at J, leaving 6 bases unmatched. Germline V lookup: CDR1 MNHEY, CDR2 SVGAGI. A sample-barcoded 5' primer and a J-beta primer mix were used in a second PCR of roughly 6 to 12 cycles. TCRdb used MiXCR to reprocess the 5' RACE reads, holding one entry per CDR3 protein. The sample lists about 1.5 million distinct CDR3 sequences, approximately 38% occurring once. On this clonotype: Its antigen is undetermined.

Whole-study findings and limits: Using unsorted PBMCs precluded a conclusive naive versus antigen-experienced comparison. From one million sequenced T cells, diversity estimates were lower bounds.

This rearrangement joins TRBV6-5 to TRBJ2-1, with TRBD1 matching over 9 bases. This receptor was taken from a woman between 18 and 29 years old in good health. The sample was blood. CDR3 DNA: TGTGCCAGCAGGGACAGGGGCCGAAGCTCCTACAATGAGCAGTTCTTC. This translates into CASRDRGRSSYNEQFF.